The 10 T cell receptor beta chains below come from one sample, sequenced in a study of shared clonotypes between healthy human individuals. Method: immunoSEQ multiplex PCR; TCRdb's copy keeps in-frame clones and lacks some. Seen here are over a million clones, around 97% observed once, and the top ten hold approximately 1.1%. The sequenced material came from naive CD4+ T cells sorted from blood. As to subset: CD45RA+ positively selected. All receptors derive from a man aged 25 to 40 in good health.

This chain uses TRBV10-1 with TRBJ2-2, with 8 bases identical to TRBD1. Germline-derived CDR1 and CDR2 are WNHNN and SYGVQD (reference sequence). The CDR3 has 15 residues. The trim removed 5 bases at V and 2 bases at J, leaving 4 bases unmatched. In DNA form, the CDR3 reads TGCGCCAGCAGTCAAGGACAGGGTAACACCGGGGAGCTGTTTTTT. Translation: CASSQGQGNTGELFF.

The J gene is TRBJ2-3, the V gene TRBV5-1; 10 bases are a match to TRBD2. CDR3 length: 17 residues. V gave up 0 bases and J gave up 3 bases; unmatched junction bases: 7. Germline assignment: CDR1 SGHRS and CDR2 YFSETQ. The CDR3 here is CASSLELLAGETDTQYF. The DNA for the CDR3 is TGCGCCAGCAGCTTGGAGCTGCTAGCGGGAGAGACAGATACGCAGTATTTT.

This clone was observed a single time. The chain joins TRBV19 to TRBJ2-2; D may correspond to TRBD1 or TRBD2 (5 bases each). Germline loops: CDR1 LNHDA, CDR2 SQIVND (reference sequence). The V end lost 0 bases, the J end lost 5 bases, and 10 bases lay between the germline ends. The CDR3 loop spans 15 amino acids. In nucleotides, the CDR3 is TGTGCCAGTAGTATAGAGGGACCGAGAACCGGGGAGCTGTTTTTT. Amino acids: CASSIEGPRTGELFF.

The V call is TRBV9, the J call TRBJ2-5; perhaps TRBD2 as D (5 bases). V was shortened by 1 base and J by 3 bases, with 7 bases between the two germline ends. There are 13 residues in the CDR3. Germline CDR1 and CDR2: SGDLS and YYNGEE. Here the CDR3 reads CASSVTGKETQYF. The CDR3 coding sequence is TGTGCCAGCAGCGTAACGGGGAAAGAGACCCAGTACTTC. The full variable domain, in which reference TRBV9 and TRBJ2-5 provide the parts outside the CDR3, is DSGVTQTPKHLITATGQRVTLRCSPRSGDLSVYWYQQSLDQGLQFLIQYYNGEERAKGNILERFSAQQFPDLHSELNLSSLELGDSALYFCASSVTGKETQYFGPGTRLLVL.

On this clone: Other DNA variants within this sample encode the same CDR3. The V call is TRBV2, the J call TRBJ2-7; 7 bases are shared with TRBD1. The V segment lost 4 bases and the J segment 5 bases; nucleotides outside the gene matches: 2. Germline V gives CDR1 SNHLY, CDR2 FYNNEI. The length of the CDR3 is 12 residues. The CDR3 reads CASSVGGHEQYF. CDR3 coding DNA: TGTGCCAGCAGTGTAGGGGGCCACGAGCAGTACTTC.

This chain joins TRBV5-4 and TRBJ2-7, with 7 bases that match TRBD1. V trimming: 6 bases; J trimming: 0 bases; junction bases outside the gene matches: 6. The CDR3 totals 14 residues. Germline V gene sequence: CDR1 SGHNT, CDR2 YYREEE (reference sequence). CDR3 nucleotides: TGTGCCAGCACCCCAGGGACAGTCTCCTACGAGCAGTACTTC. Its protein product is CASTPGTVSYEQYF.

The chain couples TRBV5-5 to TRBJ2-2; 8 bases fit TRBD2. Germline CDR1 is SGHKS and CDR2 is YYEKEE (reference sequence). This CDR3 comprises 16 residues. V shed 3 bases and J 0 bases; nucleotides not matched to a gene: 4. The CDR3 DNA is TGTGCCAGCAGCTCCCAACTAGCGGCGAACACCGGGGAGCTGTTTTTT. It codes for CASSSQLAANTGELFF.

V gene TRBV7-6 combines with J gene TRBJ2-5, with D possibly matching TRBD1 (5 bases). Germline lookup yields CDR1 SGHVS and CDR2 FNYEAQ. With 0 bases removed from V and 5 bases from J, the gap between germline ends came to 16 bases. The CDR3 sequence is 16 residues long. CDR3 sequence: CASSLARTGRAETQYF. CDR3 DNA: TGTGCCAGCAGCTTAGCACGAACAGGCCGCGCGGAGACCCAGTACTTC.

The chain carries TRBV28 and TRBJ2-2; the D call may be TRBD1 or TRBD2 (6 bases each). CDR1 MDHEN and CDR2 SYDVKM come from the germline V gene. The V end lost 7 bases, the J end lost 7 bases, and 28 bases lay between the germline ends. The CDR3 totals 18 residues. Here the CDR3 reads CASKPFGGRNHPVGELFF. CDR3 sequence (DNA): TGTGCCAGCAAGCCTTTCGGGGGCAGGAACCATCCGGTCGGGGAGCTGTTTTTT.

Concerning this clone: Other DNA variants within this sample encode the same CDR3. The chain combines TRBV29-1 with TRBJ2-2; 11 nucleotides agree with TRBD1. Germline V gene sequence: CDR1 SQVTM, CDR2 ANQGSEA. The length of the CDR3 is 13 residues. J gave up 5 bases and V 7 bases, and 3 bases lay outside the gene matches. The CDR3 protein is CSAGTGGTGELFF. CDR3 coding DNA: TGCAGCGCTGGGACAGGGGGAACCGGGGAGCTGTTTTTT.